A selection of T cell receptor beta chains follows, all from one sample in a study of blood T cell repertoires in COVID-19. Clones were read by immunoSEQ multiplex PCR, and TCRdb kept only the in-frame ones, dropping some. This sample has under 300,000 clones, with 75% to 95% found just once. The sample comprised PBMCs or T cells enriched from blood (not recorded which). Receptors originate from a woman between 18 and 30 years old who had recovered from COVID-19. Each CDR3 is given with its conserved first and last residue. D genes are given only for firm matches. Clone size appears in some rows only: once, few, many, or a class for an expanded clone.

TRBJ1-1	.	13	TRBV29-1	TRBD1	CSLWTGTSTEAFF	TGCAGCCTCTGGACAGGGACGAGCACTGAAGCTTTCTTT
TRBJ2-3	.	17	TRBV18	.	CASSPNEGGASTDTQYF	TGTGCCAGCTCACCAAACGAAGGGGGGGCTAGCACAGATACGCAGTATTTT
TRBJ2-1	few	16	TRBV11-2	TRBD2	CASSTPGLAGLTKVIF	TGTGCCAGCAGCACGCCCGGACTAGCGGGGCTAACTAAGGTGATCTTC
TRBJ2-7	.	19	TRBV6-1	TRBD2	CASSAEAGTSVPIGYEQYF	TGTGCCAGCAGTGCAGAGGCCGGGACTAGCGTTCCGATTGGCTACGAGCAGTACTTC
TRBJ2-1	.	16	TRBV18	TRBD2	CASSPKVAGANNEQFF	TGTGCCAGCTCACCTAAGGTAGCGGGGGCGAACAATGAGCAGTTCTTC
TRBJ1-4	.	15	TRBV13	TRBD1	CASSWKGAREEKLFF	TGTGCCAGCAGCTGGAAGGGGGCACGAGAGGAAAAACTGTTTTTT
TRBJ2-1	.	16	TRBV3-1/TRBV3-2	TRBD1	CASSLVGTGTYNEQFF	TGTGCCAGCAGCCTGGTCGGGACAGGAACCTACAATGAGCAGTTCTTC
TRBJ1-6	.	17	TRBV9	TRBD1	CASSVGGTGFMGSPLHF	TGTGCCAGCAGCGTGGGGGGGACAGGGTTTATGGGTTCACCCCTCCACTTT
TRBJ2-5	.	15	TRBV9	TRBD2	CASSAGLAGGGTQYF	TGTGCCAGCAGCGCGGGACTAGCGGGAGGTGGGACCCAGTACTTC
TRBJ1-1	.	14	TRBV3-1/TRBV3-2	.	CASTVLPQGAEAFF	TGTGCCAGCACAGTCCTCCCCCAAGGGGCTGAAGCTTTCTTT
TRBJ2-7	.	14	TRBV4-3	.	CASSHATSSYEQYF	TGCGCCAGCAGCCATGCCACATCCTCCTACGAGCAGTACTTC
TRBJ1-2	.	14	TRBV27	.	CASSSRAGDYGYTF	TGTGCCAGCAGTTCCCGGGCAGGGGACTATGGCTACACCTTC
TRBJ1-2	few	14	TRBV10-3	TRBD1	CAISESGQVYGYTF	TGTGCCATCAGTGAGTCGGGACAGGTCTATGGCTACACCTTC
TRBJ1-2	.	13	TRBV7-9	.	CASSRGLGSGYTF	TGTGCCAGCAGCAGGGGACTCGGAAGTGGCTACACCTTC
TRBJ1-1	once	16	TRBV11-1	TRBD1	CASSPKIRDRGTEAFF	TGTGCCAGCAGCCCGAAAATCCGGGACAGGGGCACTGAAGCTTTCTTT
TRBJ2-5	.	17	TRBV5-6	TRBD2	CASSLEAGGPLGETQYF	TGTGCCAGCAGCTTGGAGGCGGGAGGGCCTTTAGGAGAGACCCAGTACTTC
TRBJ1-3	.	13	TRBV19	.	CASSRGAGNTIYF	TGTGCCAGTAGCAGGGGAGCTGGAAACACCATATATTTT
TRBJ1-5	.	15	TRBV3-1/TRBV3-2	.	CASSQGGYSNQPQHF	TGTGCCAGCAGCCAAGGGGGCTATAGCAATCAGCCCCAGCATTTT
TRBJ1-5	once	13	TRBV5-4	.	CASSPGVNQPQHF	TGTGCCAGCAGCCCCGGTGTCAATCAGCCCCAGCATTTT
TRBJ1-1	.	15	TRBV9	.	CASSVRAGQDTEAFF	TGTGCCAGCAGCGTAAGGGCAGGGCAGGACACTGAAGCTTTCTTT
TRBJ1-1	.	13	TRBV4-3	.	CASSPDGGTEAFF	TGCGCCAGCAGCCCCGACGGGGGGACTGAAGCTTTCTTT
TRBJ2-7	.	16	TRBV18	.	CASSPFGRRENYEQYF	TGTGCCAGCTCCCCATTTGGACGACGGGAAAACTACGAGCAGTACTTC
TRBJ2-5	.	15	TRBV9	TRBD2	CASSPWGGTGETQYF	TGTGCCAGCAGCCCTTGGGGGGGGACTGGAGAGACCCAGTACTTC
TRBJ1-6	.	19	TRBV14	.	CASSQEFGRAGSYNSPLHF	TGTGCCAGCAGCCAAGAATTCGGCAGGGCAGGCTCCTATAATTCACCCCTCCACTTT
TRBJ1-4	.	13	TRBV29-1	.	CSVESYGEEKLFF	TGCAGCGTTGAATCTTACGGGGAGGAAAAACTGTTTTTT
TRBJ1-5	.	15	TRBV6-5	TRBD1	CASSPGQGPYQPQHF	TGTGCCAGCAGTCCCGGACAGGGGCCATATCAGCCCCAGCATTTT
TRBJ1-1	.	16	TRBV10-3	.	CAISGHPAGSNTEAFF	TGTGCCATCAGTGGTCACCCCGCGGGTTCGAACACTGAAGCTTTCTTT
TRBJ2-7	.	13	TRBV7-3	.	CASSLDTGDEQYF	TGTGCCAGCAGCTTAGATACGGGGGACGAGCAGTACTTC
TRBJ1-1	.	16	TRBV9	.	CASSVTHGGGSTEAFF	TGTGCCAGCAGCGTAACTCATGGCGGGGGGAGCACTGAAGCTTTCTTT
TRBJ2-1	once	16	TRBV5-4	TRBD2	CASTLSGGGSYNEQFF	TGTGCCAGCACCCTCTCGGGCGGGGGGTCTTACAATGAGCAGTTCTTC
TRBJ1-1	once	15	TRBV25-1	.	CASSALARANTEAFF	TGTGCCAGCAGTGCCCTCGCGCGGGCGAACACTGAAGCTTTCTTT
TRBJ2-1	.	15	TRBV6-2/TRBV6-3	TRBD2	CASSKREGSYNEQFF	TGTGCCAGCAGTAAACGGGAGGGCTCCTACAATGAGCAGTTCTTC
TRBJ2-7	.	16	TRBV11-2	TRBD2	CASSQRTSGRGNEQYF	TGTGCCAGCAGCCAACGGACTAGCGGGAGGGGCAACGAGCAGTACTTC
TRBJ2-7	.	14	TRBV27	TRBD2	CASSPLGGRKEQYF	TGTGCCAGCAGTCCCCTCGGCGGGAGAAAAGAGCAGTACTTC
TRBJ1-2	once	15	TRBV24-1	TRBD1	CATSDPRTGGNGYTF	TGTGCCACCAGTGATCCCCGGACAGGGGGAAACGGCTACACCTTC